The T cell receptor beta chain under discussion was sequenced for a study of CD8 T cells in Susac syndrome. An amount of RNA that ranged from roughly 0.5 to 1 ug was reverse transcribed with random hexamers. TCRdb analysed the immunoSEQ multiplex PCR reads with MiXCR anew, one entry per CDR3 protein. The sample consists of 200,000 to 300,000 distinct CDR3 sequences, 93% of them appearing once. From germline, CDR1 is LGHDT and CDR2 YNNKEL (reference sequence). The trim removed 5 bases at V and 6 bases at J, leaving 8 bases unmatched. The CDR3 runs 15 residues. TCR beta sequencing covered blood CD8+ and CD4+ T cells. The multiple sclerosis controls comprised treatment-naive patients whose relapsing-remitting disease was stable or active. TEMRA cells underwent FACS enrichment and CD8+ and CD4+ T cells underwent negative isolation.

The TCR was taken from a human donor with multiple sclerosis. The chain combines TRBV3-1 with TRBJ2-5, with 11 nucleotides matching TRBD2. What was sequenced was CD4+ T cells from PBMCs. The CDR3 protein is CASSTSGSKGKTQYF. CDR3 bases: TGTGCCAGCAGCACTAGCGGGAGTAAAGGAAAGACCCAGTACTTC.